This T cell receptor (beta chain) comes out of a study of cytomegalovirus exposure and HLA in healthy donors. Study-level findings and limits: With later analysis, a missense DCLRE1C variant became linked to TCR beta V- and J-gene trimming. Overall, roughly 150 TCR beta chains were annotated as cytomegalovirus-associated. Prior analysis indicated that the majority of TCR beta V segments exhibited productivity approximately 87% or approximately 30% of the time. Later on, analysis showed that most CMV-associated TCR beta chains appeared to be HLA-restricted.

With 60 Vbeta and 13 Jbeta primers, the PCR was carried out. Only in-frame clones appear in the TCRdb table, and some are missing; sequencing was by immunoSEQ multiplex PCR. The sample contains 100,000 to 150,000 clones, roughly 74% of which appear only once. The CDR3 consists of 17 residues. CDR1 SGHVS and CDR2 FNYEAQ come from the germline V gene. Trimming left V 1 base short and J 0 bases short, with 13 bases between. A note on this clone: Its antigen remains unknown.

This TCR was recovered from a woman aged 50 to 65 in good health and CMV-seropositive. The sample was PBMCs. The rearrangement joins TRBV7-6 to TRBJ1-3; possibly TRBD1 for D (6 bases). The CDR3: CASSLETRTVSGNTIYF. CDR3 nucleotides: TGTGCCAGCAGCTTAGAGACGCGGACAGTCTCTGGAAACACCATATATTTT.